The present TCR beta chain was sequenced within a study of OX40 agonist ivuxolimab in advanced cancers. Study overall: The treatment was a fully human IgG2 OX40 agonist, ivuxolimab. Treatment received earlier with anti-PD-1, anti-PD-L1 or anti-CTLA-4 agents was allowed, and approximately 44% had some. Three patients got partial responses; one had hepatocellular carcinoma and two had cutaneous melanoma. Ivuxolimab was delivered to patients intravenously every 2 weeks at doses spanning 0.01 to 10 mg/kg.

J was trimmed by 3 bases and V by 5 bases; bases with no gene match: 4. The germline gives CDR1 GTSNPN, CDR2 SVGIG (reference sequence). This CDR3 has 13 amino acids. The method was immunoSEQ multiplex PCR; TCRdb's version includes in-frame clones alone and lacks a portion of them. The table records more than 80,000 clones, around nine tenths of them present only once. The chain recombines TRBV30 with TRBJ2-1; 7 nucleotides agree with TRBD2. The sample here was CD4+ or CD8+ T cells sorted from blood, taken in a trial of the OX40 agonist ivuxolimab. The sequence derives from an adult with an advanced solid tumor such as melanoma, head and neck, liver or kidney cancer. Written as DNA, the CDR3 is TGTGCCTGGGCGGGAGACGACTACAATGAGCAGTTCTTC. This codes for CAWAGDDYNEQFF.